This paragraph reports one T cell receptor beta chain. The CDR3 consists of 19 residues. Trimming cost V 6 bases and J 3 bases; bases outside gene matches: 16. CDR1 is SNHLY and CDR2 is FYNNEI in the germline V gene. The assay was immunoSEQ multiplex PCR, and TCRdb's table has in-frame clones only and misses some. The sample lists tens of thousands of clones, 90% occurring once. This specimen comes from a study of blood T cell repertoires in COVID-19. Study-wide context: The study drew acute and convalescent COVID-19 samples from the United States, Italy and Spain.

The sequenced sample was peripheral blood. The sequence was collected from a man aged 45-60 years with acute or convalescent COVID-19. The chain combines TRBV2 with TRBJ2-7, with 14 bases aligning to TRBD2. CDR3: CASSLGLAGVGVVFYEQYF. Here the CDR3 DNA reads TGTGCCAGCAGCCTGGGACTAGCGGGAGTGGGGGTGGTGTTCTACGAGCAGTACTTC.